This record looks at one TCR beta chain sequence and its context. The data derive from a study of control samples from healthy donors and cancer patients. Data came from immunoSEQ multiplex PCR; TCRdb stores just in-frame clones and leaves some out. Of about 22,000 clones listed, around 83% are singletons. Germline assignment: CDR1 SGHAT and CDR2 FQNNGV. V shed 0 bases, J shed 0 bases, and the junction held 6 bases outside the gene matches. CDR3 length: 19 amino acids. Sequencing was performed on PBMCs. The chain carries TRBV11-2 and TRBJ2-2; 11 bases are a match to TRBD2. This clonotype was sampled from a man between 60 and 70 years old with head and neck cancer. The CDR3 nucleotides read TGTGCCAGCAGCTTAGAGTCTAGCGGGGGGATTACGAACACCGGGGAGCTGTTTTTT. Translated, it gives CASSLESSGGITNTGELFF.